This TCR beta chain was sequenced in a study of T cells in narcolepsy. On the study more broadly: Patients with NT1 or NT2 and healthy control donors were enrolled.

This clone has just a few counts. Its antigen is unknown. Some clones are missing from TCRdb's copy, which holds only in-frame ones; the method was immunoSEQ multiplex PCR. The top ten hold roughly 1% of the sample, which has 25,000 to 30,000 clones, about 87% seen once. Points from the study as a whole: Autoreactive HCRT-specific and TRIB2-specific clonotypes were marked in same-patient CSF-versus-blood CD4+ comparisons. Autoreactive clonotypes reportedly recurred in blood of same and different patients, not controls.

This CDR3 region has 14 residues. Losses at the gene ends were 3 bases for V and 5 bases for J; bases not matched to a gene: 4. Germline V gene lookup returns CDR1 LNHDA and CDR2 SQIVND (reference sequence). The V gene is TRBV19, the J gene TRBJ2-7; 10 bases agree with TRBD1. What was sequenced was memory (CD45RA-) CD4+ T cells from blood. The TCR originated in a human donor in good health. This CDR3 reads CASSIRDRGHEQYF. DNA of the CDR3: TGTGCCAGTAGTATCCGGGACAGGGGTCACGAGCAGTACTTC.